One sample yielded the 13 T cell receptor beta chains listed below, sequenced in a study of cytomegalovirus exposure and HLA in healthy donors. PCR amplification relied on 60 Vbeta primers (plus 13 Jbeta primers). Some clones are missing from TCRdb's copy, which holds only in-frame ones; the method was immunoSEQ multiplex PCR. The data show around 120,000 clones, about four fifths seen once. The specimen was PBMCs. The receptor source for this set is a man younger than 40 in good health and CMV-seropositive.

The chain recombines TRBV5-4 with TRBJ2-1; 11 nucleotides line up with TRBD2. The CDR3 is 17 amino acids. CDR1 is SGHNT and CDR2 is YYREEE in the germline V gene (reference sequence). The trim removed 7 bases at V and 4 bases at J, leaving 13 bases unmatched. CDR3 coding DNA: TGTGCCAGCTTTAATTGGGAGGGACTAGCGGATTACAATGAGCAGTTCTTC. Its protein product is CASFNWEGLADYNEQFF.

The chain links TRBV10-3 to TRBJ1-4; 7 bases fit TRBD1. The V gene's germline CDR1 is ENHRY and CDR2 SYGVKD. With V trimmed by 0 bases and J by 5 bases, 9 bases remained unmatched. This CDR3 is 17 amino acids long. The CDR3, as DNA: TGTGCCATCAGTGAGTCGGTAAGAGGACAGGAAAATGAAAAACTGTTTTTT. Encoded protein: CAISESVRGQENEKLFF.

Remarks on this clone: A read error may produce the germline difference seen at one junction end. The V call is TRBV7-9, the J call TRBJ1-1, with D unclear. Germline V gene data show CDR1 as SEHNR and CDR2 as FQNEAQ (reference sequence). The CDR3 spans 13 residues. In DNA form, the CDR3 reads TGTTCCAGCAGCTTAACCGAGGGAACTGAAGCTTTCTTT. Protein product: CSSSLTEGTEAFF.

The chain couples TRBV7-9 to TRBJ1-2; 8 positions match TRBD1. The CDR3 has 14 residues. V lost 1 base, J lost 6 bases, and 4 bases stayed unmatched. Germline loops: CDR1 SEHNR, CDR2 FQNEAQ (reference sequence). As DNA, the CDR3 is TGTGCCAGCAGCTTAGGGACAGGGCTTAATGGCTACACCTTC. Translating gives CASSLGTGLNGYTF. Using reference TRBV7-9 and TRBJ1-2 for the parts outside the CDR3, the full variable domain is DTGVSQNPRHKITKRGQNVTFRCDPISEHNRLYWYRQTLGQGPEFLTYFQNEAQLEKSRLLSDRFSAERPKGSFSTLEIQRTEQGDSAMYLCASSLGTGLNGYTFGSGTRLTVV.

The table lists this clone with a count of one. The CDR3 bases are TGCGCCAGCAGCCGATCCGGTTTATGGGGACAAGATGAAAAACTGTTTTTT. It encodes CASSRSGLWGQDEKLFF. V and J are TRBV5-1 and TRBJ1-4; maybe TRBD1 (6 bases). The length of the CDR3 is 17 residues. Trimming left V 4 bases short and J 6 bases short, with 22 bases between. Germline V gene sequence: CDR1 SGHRS, CDR2 YFSETQ.

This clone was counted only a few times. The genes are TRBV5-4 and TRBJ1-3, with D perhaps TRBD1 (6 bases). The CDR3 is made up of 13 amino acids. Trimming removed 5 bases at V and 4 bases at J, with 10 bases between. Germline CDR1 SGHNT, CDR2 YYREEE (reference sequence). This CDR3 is CASRPGTGNTIYF. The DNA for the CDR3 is TGTGCCAGCAGGCCCGGGACAGGAAACACCATATATTTT.

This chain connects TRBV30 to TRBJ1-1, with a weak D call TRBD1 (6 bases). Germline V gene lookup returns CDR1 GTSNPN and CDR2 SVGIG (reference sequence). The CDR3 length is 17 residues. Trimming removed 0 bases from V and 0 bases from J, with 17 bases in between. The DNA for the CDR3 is TGTGCCTGGAGTGTAAAACAGGGATGGGGGCTGAACACTGAAGCTTTCTTT. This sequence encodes CAWSVKQGWGLNTEAFF. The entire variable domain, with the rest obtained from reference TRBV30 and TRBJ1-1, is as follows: SQTIHQWPATLVQPVGSPLSLECTVEGTSNPNLYWYRQAAGRGLQLLFYSVGIGQISSEVPQNLSASRPQDRQFILSSKKLLLSDSGFYLCAWSVKQGWGLNTEAFFGQGTRLTVV.

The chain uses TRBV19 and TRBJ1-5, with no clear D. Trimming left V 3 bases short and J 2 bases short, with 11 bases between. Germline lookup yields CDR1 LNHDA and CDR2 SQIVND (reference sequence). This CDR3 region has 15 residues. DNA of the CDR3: TGTGCCAGTAGTATTTGGGGAGTCGGCAATCAGCCCCAGCATTTT. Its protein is CASSIWGVGNQPQHF.

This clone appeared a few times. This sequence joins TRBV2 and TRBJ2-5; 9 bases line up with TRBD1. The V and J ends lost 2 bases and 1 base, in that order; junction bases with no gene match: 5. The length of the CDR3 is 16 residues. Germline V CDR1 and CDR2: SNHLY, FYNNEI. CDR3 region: CASSELTGGGQETQYF. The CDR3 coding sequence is TGTGCCAGCAGTGAATTGACAGGGGGGGGCCAAGAGACCCAGTACTTC.

The CDR3 reads CASSLVQDGYTF. Written as DNA, the CDR3 is TGTGCCAGCAGCTTAGTGCAGGATGGCTACACCTTC. The chain links TRBV7-2 to TRBJ1-2, with unresolved D. Trimming removed 1 base from V and 6 bases from J, with 6 bases in between. This CDR3 has 12 amino acids. CDR1 SGHTA and CDR2 FQGNSA come from the germline V gene.

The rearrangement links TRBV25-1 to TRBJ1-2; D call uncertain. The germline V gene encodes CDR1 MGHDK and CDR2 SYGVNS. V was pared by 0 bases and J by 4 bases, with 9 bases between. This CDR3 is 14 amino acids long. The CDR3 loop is CASSEYSGSYGYTF. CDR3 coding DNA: TGTGCCAGCAGTGAATACTCGGGGTCCTATGGCTACACCTTC.

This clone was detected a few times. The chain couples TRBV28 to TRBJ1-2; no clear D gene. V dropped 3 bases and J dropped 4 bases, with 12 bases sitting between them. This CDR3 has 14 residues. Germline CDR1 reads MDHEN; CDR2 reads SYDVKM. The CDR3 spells CASSLRALGYGYTF. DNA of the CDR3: TGTGCCAGCAGTTTGAGGGCCTTGGGCTATGGCTACACCTTC.

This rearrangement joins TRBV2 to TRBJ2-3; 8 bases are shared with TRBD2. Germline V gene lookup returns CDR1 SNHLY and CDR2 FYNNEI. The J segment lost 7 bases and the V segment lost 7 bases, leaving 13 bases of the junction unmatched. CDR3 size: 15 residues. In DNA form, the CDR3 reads TGTGCCAGCACCCTTGCGGGGGGCCCTAATTATACGCAGTATTTT. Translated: CASTLAGGPNYTQYF.